This T cell receptor beta chain was sequenced in a study of Ad26.COV2.S vaccination and SARS-CoV-2 variants. Study as a whole: Among those in the COV1001 Ad26.COV2.S trial arm was the donor. In the study, Ad26.COV2.S was injected intramuscularly once, or twice 56 days apart. Study results and caveats: From the TCR breadth and depth analyses, total T cell responses may have been underestimated.

Treatment: around 19 received Ad26.COV2.S at low or high dose, single or two shots; roughly five received placebo; per-sample allocation not given. Samples came from day 63 after the first vaccine or placebo injection. Method: immunoSEQ multiplex PCR; TCRdb's copy keeps in-frame clones and lacks some. The repertoire has about 350,000 clones, roughly 85% of them found once; the top ten carry approximately 3.5%. V shed 8 bases and J shed 6 bases, with 11 bases lying between them. Germline assignment: CDR1 SNHLY and CDR2 FYNNEI. There are 13 residues in the CDR3. This clone was recorded once. Its antigen is currently unknown.

The source of this sequence is a person between 18 and 60 years old who received the Ad26.COV2.S COVID-19 vaccine or a placebo. V gene TRBV2 combines with J gene TRBJ1-6; D is unclear. Sequences were derived from peripheral blood, sampled in a trial of Ad26.COV2.S vaccine versus placebo. The CDR3 DNA follows: TGTGCCAGCTACGACGGAGGTAATTCACCCCTCCACTTT. Translated, it gives CASYDGGNSPLHF.